This TCR beta chain came from a study of blood T cell repertoires in COVID-19. Overall study context: The study drew acute and convalescent COVID-19 samples from the United States, Italy and Spain. T cells, B-cell-depleted T cells, or PBMCs supplied cDNA or gDNA.

Authors' methods: How many nucleated cells were present was estimated from reference gene primer amplification. Measured with immunoSEQ multiplex PCR; TCRdb has only the in-frame clones, and not every one. V and J calls and clone size are those listed in that table; D and trimming were worked out from the DNA. The table lists under 450,000 clones, roughly four fifths of them singletons, with roughly 5.1% in the top ten. After removal of 1 base from V and 7 bases from J, the junction contained 8 bases not matched to a gene. CDR3 length: 15 amino acids. Germline CDR1 and CDR2: SGHTA and FQGNSA. Participants reported their clinical history, and cohort assignment relied on those reports.

The J gene is TRBJ1-2, the V gene TRBV7-2; TRBD1 matches at 8 bases. This TCR was recovered from a woman aged 45-65 years who had recovered from COVID-19. Sequencing was carried out using PBMCs or T cells enriched from blood (not recorded which). The CDR3 DNA reads as TGTGCCAGCAGCTTAGGGGTCCAGGGGGCTATTGGCTACACCTTC. Translating it yields CASSLGVQGAIGYTF.